This is a list of T cell receptor beta chains from one sample in a study of T cell repertoires in cytomegalovirus infection. TCRdb reprocessed the reads with MiXCR, giving one entry per CDR3 protein. The repertoire includes roughly 720,000 distinct CDR3 sequences, roughly 36% of them detected once, and around 2.8% sits in the top ten. What was sequenced was PBMCs. These receptors originate from a human donor in good health (CMV status not recorded). Some clones in this sample may be carry-over from other donors' samples. Both conserved end residues are part of each CDR3.

V gene	J gene	CDR3 protein
TRBV7-9	TRBJ2-5	CASSHLSGGEETQYF
TRBV19	TRBJ2-5	CATKAGSPQETQYF
TRBV5-1	TRBJ1-3	CASSSRTSTGFGGNTIYF
TRBV20-1	TRBJ2-5	CSVKWGGGVRETQYF
TRBV7-9	TRBJ1-1	CASRAYHGPIGAFF
TRBV7-2	TRBJ1-4	CASSLGVATNEKLFF
TRBV3-1	TRBJ1-1	CASSQDPGREAFF
TRBV20-1	TRBJ1-6	CSASFRGYSPLHF
TRBV7-2	TRBJ2-5	CASSWVGGAQETQYF
TRBV7-6	TRBJ2-1	CASSLTPGAVSSYNEQFF
TRBV12-3/TRBV12-4	TRBJ1-3	CASSLGFPTFSGNTIYF
TRBV12-3/TRBV12-4	TRBJ1-5	CASSFSIGGYQPQHF
TRBV20-1	TRBJ1-2	CSVGAQGYGYTF
TRBV12-3/TRBV12-4	TRBJ1-6	CASSSGGMSPLHF
TRBV25-1	TRBJ2-1	CASSEYHTDSSNEQFF
TRBV20-1	TRBJ2-1	CSASKPGQYNEQFF
TRBV7-4	TRBJ2-7	CASSFNRDRDAEQYF
TRBV28	TRBJ2-5	CASSLRGSGVQETQYF
TRBV20-1	TRBJ1-2	CSARVLREGLYGYTF
TRBV20-1	TRBJ2-7	CSAGASGSYEQYF
TRBV19	TRBJ1-2	CASSNTGGLYGYTF
TRBV28	TRBJ2-2	CASSLRSGGAVNTGELFF
TRBV20-1	TRBJ1-6	CSARKTGISPLHF
TRBV20-1	TRBJ1-5	CSASVPGGLLASNQPQHF
TRBV7-9	TRBJ1-5	CASSLADAPSPRRQPQHF
TRBV7-9	TRBJ2-2	CASILSMTSGRAPNTGELFF
TRBV27	TRBJ2-3	CASTPSPGGDTQYF